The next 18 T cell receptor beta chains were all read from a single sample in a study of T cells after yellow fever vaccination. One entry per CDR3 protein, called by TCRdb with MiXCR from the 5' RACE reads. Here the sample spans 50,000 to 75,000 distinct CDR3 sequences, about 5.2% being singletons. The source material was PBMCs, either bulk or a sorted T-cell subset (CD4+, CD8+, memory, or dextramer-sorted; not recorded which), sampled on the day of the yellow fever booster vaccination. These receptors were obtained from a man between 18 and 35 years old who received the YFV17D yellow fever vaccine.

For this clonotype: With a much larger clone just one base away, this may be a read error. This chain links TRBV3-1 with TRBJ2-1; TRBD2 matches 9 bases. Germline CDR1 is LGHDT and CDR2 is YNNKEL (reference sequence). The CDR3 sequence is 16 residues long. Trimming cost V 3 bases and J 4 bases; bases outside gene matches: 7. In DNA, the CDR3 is TGTGCCAGCAGCCAGATTAGCGGGAGTGGGTACAATGAGCAGTTCTTC. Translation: CASSQISGSGYNEQFF.

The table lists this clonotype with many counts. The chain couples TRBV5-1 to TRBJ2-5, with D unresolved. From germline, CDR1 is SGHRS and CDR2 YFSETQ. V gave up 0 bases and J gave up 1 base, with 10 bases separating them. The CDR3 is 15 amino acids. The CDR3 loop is CASSLEGRLQETQYF. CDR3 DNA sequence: TGCGCCAGCAGCTTGGAGGGTCGGCTCCAAGAGACCCAGTACTTC. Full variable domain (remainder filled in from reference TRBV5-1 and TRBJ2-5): KAGVTQTPRYLIKTRGQQVTLSCSPISGHRSVSWYQQTPGQGLQFLFEYFSETQRNKGNFPGRFSGRQFSNSRSEMNVSTLELGDSALYLCASSLEGRLQETQYFGPGTRLLVL.

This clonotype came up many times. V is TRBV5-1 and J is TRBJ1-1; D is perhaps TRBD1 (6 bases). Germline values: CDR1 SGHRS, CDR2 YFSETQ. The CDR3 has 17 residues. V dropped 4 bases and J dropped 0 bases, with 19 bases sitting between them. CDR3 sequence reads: CASSHLGGGAMNTEAFF. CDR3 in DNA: TGCGCCAGCAGCCACCTGGGCGGGGGGGCCATGAACACTGAAGCTTTCTTT.

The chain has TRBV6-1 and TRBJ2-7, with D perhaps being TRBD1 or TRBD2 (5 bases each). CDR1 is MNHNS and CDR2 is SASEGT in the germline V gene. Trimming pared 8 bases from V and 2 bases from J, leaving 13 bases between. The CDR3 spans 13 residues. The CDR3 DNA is TGTGCCAGCGCCCGGGACCGCCCCTACGAGCAGTACTTC. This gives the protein CASARDRPYEQYF.

This chain's CDR3 is CASSFSGGSGNTIYF. The CDR3 nucleotides read TGTGCCAGCAGCTTCTCCGGAGGCTCTGGAAACACCATATATTTT. The chain is built from TRBV7-9 and TRBJ1-3; D is unclear. The V end lost 3 bases, the J end lost 0 bases, and 9 bases lay between the germline ends. CDR3 size: 15 residues. Per the germline V gene, CDR1 is SEHNR and CDR2 is FQNEAQ (reference sequence).

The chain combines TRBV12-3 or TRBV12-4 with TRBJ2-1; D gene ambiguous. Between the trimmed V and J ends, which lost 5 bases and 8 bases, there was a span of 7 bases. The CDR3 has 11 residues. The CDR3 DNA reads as TGTGCCAGCAGTCCCCGCGATGAGCAGTTCTTC. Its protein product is CASSPRDEQFF.

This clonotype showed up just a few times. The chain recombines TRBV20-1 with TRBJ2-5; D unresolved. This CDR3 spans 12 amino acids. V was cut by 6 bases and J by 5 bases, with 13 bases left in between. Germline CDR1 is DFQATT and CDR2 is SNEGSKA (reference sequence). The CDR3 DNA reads TGCAGTGCCAGACGTAGTCGGGAGACCCAGTACTTC. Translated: CSARRSRETQYF.

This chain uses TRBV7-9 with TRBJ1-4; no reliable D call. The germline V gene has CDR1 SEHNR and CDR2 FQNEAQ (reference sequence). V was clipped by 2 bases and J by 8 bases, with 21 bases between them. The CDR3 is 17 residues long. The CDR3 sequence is CASSLPVDPSGNEKLFF. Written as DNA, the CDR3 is TGTGCCAGCAGCTTACCAGTCGACCCCTCGGGGAACGAAAAACTGTTTTTT.

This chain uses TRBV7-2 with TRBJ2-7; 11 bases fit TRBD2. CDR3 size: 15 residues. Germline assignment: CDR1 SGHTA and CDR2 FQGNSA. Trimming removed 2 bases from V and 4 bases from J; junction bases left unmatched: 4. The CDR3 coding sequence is TGTGCCAGCAGCTTATCTAGCGGGGGGACTTACGAGCAGTACTTC. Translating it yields CASSLSSGGTYEQYF.

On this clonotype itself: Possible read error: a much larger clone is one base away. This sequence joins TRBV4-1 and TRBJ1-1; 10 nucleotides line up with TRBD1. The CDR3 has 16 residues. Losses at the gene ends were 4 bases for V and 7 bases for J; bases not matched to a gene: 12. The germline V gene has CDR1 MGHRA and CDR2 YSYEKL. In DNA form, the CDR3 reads TGCGCCAGCAGCCTCGAACCGGGACAGGGGAGGAGTGAAGCTTTCTTT. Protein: CASSLEPGQGRSEAFF.

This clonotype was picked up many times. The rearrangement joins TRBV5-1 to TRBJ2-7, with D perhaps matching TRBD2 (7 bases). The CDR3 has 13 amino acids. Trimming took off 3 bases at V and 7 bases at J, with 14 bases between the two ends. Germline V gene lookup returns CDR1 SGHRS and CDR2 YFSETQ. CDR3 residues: CASSSYGGQEQYF. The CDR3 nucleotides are TGCGCCAGCAGCTCATACGGGGGGCAGGAGCAGTACTTC.

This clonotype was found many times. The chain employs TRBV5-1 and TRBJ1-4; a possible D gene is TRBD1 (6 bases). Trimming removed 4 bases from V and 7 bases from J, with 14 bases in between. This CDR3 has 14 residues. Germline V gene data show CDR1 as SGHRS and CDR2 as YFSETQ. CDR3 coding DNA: TGCGCCAGCAGCCTGAGGGGGATAAGTGAAAAACTGTTTTTT. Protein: CASSLRGISEKLFF.

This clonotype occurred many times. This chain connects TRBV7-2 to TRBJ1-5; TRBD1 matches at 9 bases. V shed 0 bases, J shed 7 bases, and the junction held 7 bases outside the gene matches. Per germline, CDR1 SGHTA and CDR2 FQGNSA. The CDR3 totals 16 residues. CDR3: CASSLAGTGSRQPQHF. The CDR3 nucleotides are TGTGCCAGCAGCTTAGCCGGGACAGGGAGTAGACAGCCCCAGCATTTT.

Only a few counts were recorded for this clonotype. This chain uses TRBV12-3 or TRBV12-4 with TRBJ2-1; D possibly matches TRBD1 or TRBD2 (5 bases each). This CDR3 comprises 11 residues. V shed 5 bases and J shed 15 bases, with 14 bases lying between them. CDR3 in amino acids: CASSPGTETFF. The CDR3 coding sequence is TGTGCCAGCAGTCCCGGGACGGAGACGTTCTTC.

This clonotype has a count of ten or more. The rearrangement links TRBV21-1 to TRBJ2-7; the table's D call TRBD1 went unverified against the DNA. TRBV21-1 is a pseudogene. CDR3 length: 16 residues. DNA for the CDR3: TGTGCCAGCAGCCATCGTGGGGGGGGAGAATTCTACGAGCAGTACTTC. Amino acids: CASSHRGGGEFYEQYF.

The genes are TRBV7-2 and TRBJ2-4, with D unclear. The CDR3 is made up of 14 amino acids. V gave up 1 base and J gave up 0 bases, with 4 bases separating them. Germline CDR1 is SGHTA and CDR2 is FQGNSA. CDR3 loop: CASSLELAKNIQYF. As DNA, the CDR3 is TGTGCCAGCAGCTTAGAACTAGCCAAAAACATTCAGTACTTC.

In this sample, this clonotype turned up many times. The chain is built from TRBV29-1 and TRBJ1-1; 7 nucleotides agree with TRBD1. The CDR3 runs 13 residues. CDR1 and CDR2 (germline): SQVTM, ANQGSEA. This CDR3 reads CNSWGQPNTEAFF. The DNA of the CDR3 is TGCAACAGCTGGGGACAGCCCAACACTGAAGCTTTCTTT.

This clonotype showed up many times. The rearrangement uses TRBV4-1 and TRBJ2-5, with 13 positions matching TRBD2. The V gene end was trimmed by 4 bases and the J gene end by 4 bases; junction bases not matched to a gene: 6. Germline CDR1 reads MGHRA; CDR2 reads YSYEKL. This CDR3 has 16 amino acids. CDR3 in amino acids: CASSPRLAGGSETQYF. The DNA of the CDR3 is TGCGCCAGCAGCCCGCGACTAGCGGGGGGTTCAGAGACCCAGTACTTC.